This T cell receptor (beta chain) is from a study of blood T cell repertoires in COVID-19. Data came from immunoSEQ multiplex PCR; TCRdb stores just in-frame clones and leaves some out. The profile covers about 130,000 clones, with roughly 83% appearing a single time and under 15% taken by the ten largest. Germline lookup yields CDR1 MGHRA and CDR2 YSYEKL. This CDR3 region has 17 residues. V lost 0 bases and J lost 2; bases outside the gene matches: 6. The gene calls are TRBV4-1 and TRBJ1-1; 10 bases line up with TRBD1. The receptor was isolated from a woman under 40 who had recovered from COVID-19. Sequencing used peripheral blood. CDR3 coding DNA: TGCGCCAGCAGCCAAGATCGGGGGACAGGGGATAACACTGAAGCTTTCTTT. Translated: CASSQDRGTGDNTEAFF.